This T cell receptor (beta chain) was obtained from a study of shared clonotypes between healthy human individuals (dated by TCRdb to about 2020). Broadly, across the study: Three men and two women, aged 18 to 49 years, made up the cohort. For each donor, three plates each were used for CD4 naive and CD4 memory, two plates were used for CD8 naive, and one plate was used for CD8 memory. The study deeply sequenced blood TCR repertoires of roughly five healthy adults to estimate repertoire size and the extent of clonotype sharing between individuals. To increase sequencing depth and limit assay-specific biases, different laboratories used diverse techniques to prepare libraries and sequence TCR repertoires. Per donor, leukapheresis produced somewhere between about 0.9 and 9 billion PBMCs. Overall study results and their limits: Naive subsets generally had larger estimated clonotype richness than memory subsets. Because the study included a small number of donors, the genetic and exposure-history diversity represented was limited. Even with the large sequencing depth, rarefaction of the sorted-subset datasets indicated that sequencing was incomplete. Sampling was restricted to blood, and TCR repertoires in tissue are likely to differ from TCR repertoires in blood. When a handful of donors were compared, the shared fraction of clonotypes was 5% to 6.5% for naive CD4, around 3.6% for naive CD8, about 2.4% for memory CD4, and 0.35% to 0.4% for memory CD8. Pairwise subsampling led to the expectation that sequencing depth would affect the degree of clonotype sharing among donors. Compared with non-shared clonotypes, the clonotypes found in all four sorted-subset donors had higher generation probabilities.

Points on this clone: This clone's antigen is unknown. The sample holds no much larger clone one base away, and base qualities are not on file.

As encoded in the germline V gene, CDR1 is KGHSH while CDR2 is LQKENI. At the junction V is shortened by 3 bases and J by 7 bases, with 13 bases in between. The cysteine opens and the phenylalanine closes a CDR3 of 14 amino acids. CDR3 DNA only is kept here, 42 bases in frame from base 1. Using the deep immunoSEQ assay, TCR CDR3 regions were amplified from genomic DNA by multiplex PCR. For each cell subset, the extracted genomic DNA was distributed evenly across all wells of several immunoSEQ 96-well plates, and each plate served as one replicate. For sorted subsets, each replicate PCR was loaded with roughly 200 ng genomic DNA, equivalent to 25,000 to 35,000 T cell genomes. The purified libraries were quantified using a Qubit 3.0 fluorometer, sized with a Bioanalyzer 2100, and then quantified again using the KAPA Library Quantification kit. Every immunoSEQ 96-well plate was sequenced on a separate single-read 150-cycle Illumina NextSeq 550 flow cell. Per the source publication's procedure: The immunoSEQ output contained only junctional sequences without quality scores, so filtering could not match that applied to full-length reads. Sequences were annotated with PyIR, a Python wrapper for IgBLAST v1.9, and V/J genes and CDR3 were assigned using IMGT germline references. Reads were filtered out if the reads had weak V/J assignments (E-value above 1e-6), no CDR3, stop codons, out-of-frame junctions, or ambiguous translated residues. V3J clonotypes were defined as sequences sharing an identical inferred V gene, J gene, and CDR3 amino acid sequence. To compute the percentage overlap between repertoires, the number of shared unique clonotypes was divided by the size of the smaller repertoire. Richness of each repertoire was evaluated using RTK rarefaction, the Chao1 estimator, and Recon v2.1 estimates of unobserved clonotypes. OLGA was used to compute generation probabilities for all TCRbeta clonotypes that the gDNA method yielded from a few donors. TCRdb's version of the immuneACCESS table is confined to in-frame rearrangements and falls short of the full clone set. An unresolved V gene accounts for under half of the shortfall where checked; the remainder is of unknown origin. V and J calls and clone size are copied from that table; D and trimming were computed from the DNA. The sample includes over a million clones, with 70% to 80% observed a single time. The biggest ten clones account for roughly 0.61% of the sample.

The donors were healthy, HIV-negative adults with no recently reported acute infections or vaccinations. All donors were Caucasian adults living in Nashville, Tennessee, USA. Magnetic negative selection was used to enrich CD4+ T cells, after which naive cells were positively selected on CD45RA and the negative fraction became the memory subset. Blood was collected by leukapheresis, and PBMCs were isolated by Ficoll-Histopaque density gradient centrifugation and then cryopreserved in liquid nitrogen vapor phase. Purity and quantity of every magnetically sorted T cell population were checked by analytical flow cytometry. Each sorted fraction had its genomic DNA isolated and then quantified by UV absorbance on a Nanodrop 2000c.

The material sequenced was memory CD4+ T cells from PBMCs. This sample's cell subset or site label indicates: CD45RA-negative fraction. The receptor was derived from a man younger than 30 in good health. Some clones in this sample may be carry-over from other donors' samples. The sequence joins TRBV18 to TRBJ1-5, and the D gene may be TRBD1, 6 bases matching. CDR3 region: CASSPSGGGQPQHF. The bases are TGTGCCAGCTCACCGTCTGGGGGCGGCCAGCCCCAGCATTTT.